This paragraph reports one TCR beta chain. Only in-frame clones appear in the TCRdb table, and some are missing; sequencing was by immunoSEQ multiplex PCR. The sample contains roughly 40,000 clones, 85% of which appear only once. The data belong to a study of blood T cell repertoires in COVID-19. The CDR3 consists of 15 residues. From germline, CDR1 is MNHEY and CDR2 SVGAGI. The V gene lost 0 bases and the J gene lost 10 bases, with 18 bases spanning the gap. The origin of this receptor is a human donor in a cohort sampled during active COVID-19. V usage is TRBV6-5 and J usage is TRBJ1-1; the D gene is possibly TRBD1 (6 bases). The sample comprised peripheral blood. The DNA for the CDR3 is TGTGCCAGCAGTTACTCGAATCGACGGGGGGGCCCAGCTTTCTTT. Encoded protein: CASSYSNRRGGPAFF.